The sequence of this TCR beta chain was determined in a study of CD8 T cells in ankylosing spondylitis. Points from the study as a whole: Characteristic, it appeared, of ankylosing spondylitis blood was a TCR beta motif of eight highly homologous variants. Disease-linked clones reportedly concentrated significantly in matched ankylosing spondylitis synovial fluid.

Germline-derived CDR1 and CDR2 are SQVTM and ANQGSEA. V trimming: 5 bases; J trimming: 4 bases; junction bases outside the gene matches: 9. The CDR3 extends over 14 amino acids. TCRdb analysed the 5' RACE reads with MiXCR anew, one entry per CDR3 protein. This sample has fewer than 450,000 distinct CDR3 sequences, with under 20% found just once. This clonotype was observed a handful of times. Its antigen is not known. The V gene is TRBV29-1, the J gene TRBJ2-5; 8 bases map to TRBD2. Sequenced sample: blood, either unsorted or a sorted T cell fraction (not recorded which). The receptor was isolated from a male donor with ankylosing spondylitis. The CDR3 DNA reads TGCAGCGTTTTGGGCGGGACTAGACGAGAGACCCAGTACTTC. Amino acid sequence: CSVLGGTRRETQYF.